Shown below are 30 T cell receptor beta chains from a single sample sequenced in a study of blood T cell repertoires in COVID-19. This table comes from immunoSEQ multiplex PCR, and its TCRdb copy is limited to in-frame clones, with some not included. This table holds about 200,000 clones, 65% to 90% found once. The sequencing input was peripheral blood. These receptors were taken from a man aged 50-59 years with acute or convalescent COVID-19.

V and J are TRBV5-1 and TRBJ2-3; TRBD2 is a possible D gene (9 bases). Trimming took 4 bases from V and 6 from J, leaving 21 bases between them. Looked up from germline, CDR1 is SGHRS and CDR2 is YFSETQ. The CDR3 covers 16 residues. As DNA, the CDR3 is TGCGCCAGCAGCCCCCAGGGGGCTAGCGGGGTTGATACGCAGTATTTT. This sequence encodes CASSPQGASGVDTQYF.

In nucleotides, the CDR3 is TGCGCCAGCAGCGAAACTCCTGGGGCCAACGTCCTGACTTTC. This codes for CASSETPGANVLTF. The V and J genes are TRBV5-1 and TRBJ2-6; D unclear. Trimming took 4 bases from V and 2 from J, leaving 7 bases between them. The V gene's germline CDR1 is SGHRS and CDR2 YFSETQ. The CDR3 has 14 residues.

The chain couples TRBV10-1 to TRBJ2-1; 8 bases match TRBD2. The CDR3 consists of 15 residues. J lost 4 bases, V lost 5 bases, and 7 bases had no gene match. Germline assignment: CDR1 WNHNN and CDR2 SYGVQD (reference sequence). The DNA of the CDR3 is TGCGCCAGCAGTCCAAGCGGGGGCCGATACAATGAGCAGTTCTTC. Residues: CASSPSGGRYNEQFF.

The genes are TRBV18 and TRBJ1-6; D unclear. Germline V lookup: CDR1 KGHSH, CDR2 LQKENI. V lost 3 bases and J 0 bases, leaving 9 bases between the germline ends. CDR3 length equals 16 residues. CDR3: CASSPPGSSYNSPLHF. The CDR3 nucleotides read TGTGCCAGCTCACCCCCGGGGAGCTCCTATAATTCACCCCTCCACTTT.

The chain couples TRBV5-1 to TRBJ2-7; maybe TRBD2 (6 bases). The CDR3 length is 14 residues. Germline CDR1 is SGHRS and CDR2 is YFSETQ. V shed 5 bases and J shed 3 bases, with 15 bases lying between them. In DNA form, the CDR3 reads TGCGCCAGCAGTTCCGGCGGGACTCTCTACGAGCAGTACTTC. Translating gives CASSSGGTLYEQYF.

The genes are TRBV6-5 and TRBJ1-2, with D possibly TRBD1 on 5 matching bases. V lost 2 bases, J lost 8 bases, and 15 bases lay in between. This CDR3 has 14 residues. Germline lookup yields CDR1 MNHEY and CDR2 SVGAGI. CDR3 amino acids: CASSYGGGSVGYTF. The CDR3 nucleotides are TGTGCCAGCAGTTACGGGGGGGGATCAGTGGGCTACACCTTC.

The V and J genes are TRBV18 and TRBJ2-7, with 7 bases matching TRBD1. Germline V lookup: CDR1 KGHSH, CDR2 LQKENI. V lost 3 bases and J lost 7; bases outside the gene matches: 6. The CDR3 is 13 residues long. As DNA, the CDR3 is TGTGCCAGCTCACCGGGGACAGCCCAAGAGCAGTACTTC. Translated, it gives CASSPGTAQEQYF.

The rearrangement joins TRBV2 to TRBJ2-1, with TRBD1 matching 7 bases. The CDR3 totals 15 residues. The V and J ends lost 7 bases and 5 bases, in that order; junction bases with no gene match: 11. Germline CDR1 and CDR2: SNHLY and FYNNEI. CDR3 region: CASKLTGTDNNEQFF. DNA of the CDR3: TGTGCCAGCAAATTAACCGGGACAGATAACAATGAGCAGTTCTTC.

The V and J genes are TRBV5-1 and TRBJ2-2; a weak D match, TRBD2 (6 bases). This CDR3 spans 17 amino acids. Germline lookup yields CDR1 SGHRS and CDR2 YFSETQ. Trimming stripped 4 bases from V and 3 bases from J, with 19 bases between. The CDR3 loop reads CASSPGAYGSDTGELFF. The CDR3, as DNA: TGCGCCAGCAGCCCCGGGGCTTACGGGAGCGACACCGGGGAGCTGTTTTTT.

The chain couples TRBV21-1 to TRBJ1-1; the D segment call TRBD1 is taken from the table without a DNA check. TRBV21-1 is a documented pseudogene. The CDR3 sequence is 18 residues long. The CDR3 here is CASSKPLAGDAMNTEAFF. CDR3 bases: TGTGCCAGCAGCAAACCCCTCGCAGGGGACGCCATGAACACTGAAGCTTTCTTT.

CDR3 amino acids: CASSPTGNFSGNTIYF. The CDR3 DNA is TGTGCCAGCAGCCCGACAGGGAACTTCTCTGGAAACACCATATATTTT. This chain links TRBV2 with TRBJ1-3; 7 nucleotides match TRBD1. CDR1 and CDR2 from the germline V gene are SNHLY and FYNNEI. The CDR3 sequence is 16 residues long. V lost 6 bases to trimming and J lost 0 bases; unmatched junction nucleotides: 8.

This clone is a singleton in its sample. CDR3 nucleotide sequence: TGTGCCAGCAGCTCACGGGAACCCGGGGATACGCAGTATTTT. Encoded protein: CASSSREPGDTQYF. The chain employs TRBV5-5 and TRBJ2-3; perhaps TRBD2 as D (5 bases). With 3 bases removed from V and 6 bases from J, the gap between germline ends came to 14 bases. From germline, CDR1 is SGHKS and CDR2 YYEKEE (reference sequence). The length of the CDR3 is 14 residues.

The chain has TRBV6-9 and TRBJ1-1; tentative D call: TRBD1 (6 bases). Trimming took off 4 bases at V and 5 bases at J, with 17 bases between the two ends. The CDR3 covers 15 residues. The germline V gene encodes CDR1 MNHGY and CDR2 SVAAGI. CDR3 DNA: TGTGCCAGCAGTTTGACCACGGCCCAGGGGACTGAAGCTTTCTTT. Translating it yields CASSLTTAQGTEAFF.

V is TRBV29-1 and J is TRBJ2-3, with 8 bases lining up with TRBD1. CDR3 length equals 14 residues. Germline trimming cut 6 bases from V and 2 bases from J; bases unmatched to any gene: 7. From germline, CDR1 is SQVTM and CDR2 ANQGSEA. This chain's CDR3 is CSVCPDRVTDTQYF. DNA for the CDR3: TGCAGCGTCTGCCCGGACAGGGTCACAGATACGCAGTATTTT.

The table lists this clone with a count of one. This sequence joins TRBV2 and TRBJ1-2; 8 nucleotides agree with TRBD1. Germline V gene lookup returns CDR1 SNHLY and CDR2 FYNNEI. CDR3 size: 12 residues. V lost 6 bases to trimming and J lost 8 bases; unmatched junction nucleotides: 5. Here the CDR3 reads CASRGTGGGYTF. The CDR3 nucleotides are TGTGCCAGCAGGGGGACAGGAGGAGGCTACACCTTC.

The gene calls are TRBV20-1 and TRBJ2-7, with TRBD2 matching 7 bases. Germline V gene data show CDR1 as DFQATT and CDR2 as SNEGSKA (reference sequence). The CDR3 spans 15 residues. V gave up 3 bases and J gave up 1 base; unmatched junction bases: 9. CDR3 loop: CSASGREGTSYEQYF. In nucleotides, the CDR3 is TGCAGTGCTAGTGGAAGGGAGGGCACGTCCTACGAGCAGTACTTC.

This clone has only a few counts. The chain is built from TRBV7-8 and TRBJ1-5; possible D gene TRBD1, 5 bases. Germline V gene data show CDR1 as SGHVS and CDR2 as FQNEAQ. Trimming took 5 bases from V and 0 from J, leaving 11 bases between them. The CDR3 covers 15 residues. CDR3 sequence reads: CASSREGFSNQPQHF. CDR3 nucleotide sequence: TGTGCCAGCAGCCGAGAGGGGTTTAGCAATCAGCCCCAGCATTTT.

In DNA form, the CDR3 reads TGTGCCTGGACTGCCCCAGGTTCACCCCTCCACTTT. This encodes CAWTAPGSPLHF. The V gene is TRBV30, the J gene TRBJ1-6, with D hard to call. Between the trimmed V and J ends, which lost 4 bases and 9 bases, there was a span of 10 bases. The germline V gene encodes CDR1 GTSNPN and CDR2 SVGIG (reference sequence). CDR3 length: 12 amino acids.

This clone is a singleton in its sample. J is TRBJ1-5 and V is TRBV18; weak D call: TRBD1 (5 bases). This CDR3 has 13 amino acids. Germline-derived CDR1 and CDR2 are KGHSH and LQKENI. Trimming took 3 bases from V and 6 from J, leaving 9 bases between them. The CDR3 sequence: CASSPSGAQPQHF. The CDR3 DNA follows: TGTGCCAGCTCACCCAGTGGGGCTCAGCCCCAGCATTTT.

The CDR3 here is CAGWDRFKFGYTF. CDR3 bases: TGTGCCGGATGGGACAGGTTTAAATTTGGCTACACCTTC. This chain uses TRBV19 with TRBJ1-2; 8 bases agree with TRBD1. There are 13 residues in the CDR3. After removal of 11 bases from V and 7 bases from J, the junction contained 12 bases not matched to a gene. The germline gives CDR1 LNHDA, CDR2 SQIVND (reference sequence).

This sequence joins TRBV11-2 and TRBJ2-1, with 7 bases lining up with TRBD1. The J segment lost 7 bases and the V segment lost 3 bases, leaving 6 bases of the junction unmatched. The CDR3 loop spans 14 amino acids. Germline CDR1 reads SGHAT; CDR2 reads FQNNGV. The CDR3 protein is CASSLVQGVNEQFF. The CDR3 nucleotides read TGTGCCAGCAGCTTGGTCCAGGGGGTGAATGAGCAGTTCTTC.

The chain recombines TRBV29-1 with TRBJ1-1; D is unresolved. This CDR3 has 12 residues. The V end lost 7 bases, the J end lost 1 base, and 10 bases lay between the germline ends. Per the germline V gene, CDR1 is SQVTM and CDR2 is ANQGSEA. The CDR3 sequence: CSADKSNTEAFF. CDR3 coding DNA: TGCAGCGCCGACAAATCGAACACTGAAGCTTTCTTT.

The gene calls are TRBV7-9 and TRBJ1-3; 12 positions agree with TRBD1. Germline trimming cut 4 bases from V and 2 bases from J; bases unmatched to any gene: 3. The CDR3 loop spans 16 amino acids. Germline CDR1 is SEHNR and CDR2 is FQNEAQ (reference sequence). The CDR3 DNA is TGTGCCAGCAGCTCCGGGACAGGGGGCGCTGGAAACACCATATATTTT. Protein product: CASSSGTGGAGNTIYF. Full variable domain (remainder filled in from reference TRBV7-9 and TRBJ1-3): DTGVSQNPRHKITKRGQNVTFRCDPISEHNRLYWYRQTLGQGPEFLTYFQNEAQLEKSRLLSDRFSAERPKGSFSTLEIQRTEQGDSAMYLCASSSGTGGAGNTIYFGEGSWLTVV.

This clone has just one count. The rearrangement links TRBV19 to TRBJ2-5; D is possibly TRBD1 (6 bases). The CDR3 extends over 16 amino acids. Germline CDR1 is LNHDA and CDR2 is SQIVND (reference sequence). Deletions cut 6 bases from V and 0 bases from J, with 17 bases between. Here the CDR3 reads CASRRGHNLYQETQYF. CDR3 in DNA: TGTGCCAGTAGACGGGGACACAACTTGTACCAAGAGACCCAGTACTTC. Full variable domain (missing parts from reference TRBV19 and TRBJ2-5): DGGITQSPKYLFRKEGQNVTLSCEQNLNHDAMYWYRQDPGQGLRLIYYSQIVNDFQKGDIAEGYSVSREKKESFPLTVTSAQKNPTAFYLCASRRGHNLYQETQYFGPGTRLLVL.

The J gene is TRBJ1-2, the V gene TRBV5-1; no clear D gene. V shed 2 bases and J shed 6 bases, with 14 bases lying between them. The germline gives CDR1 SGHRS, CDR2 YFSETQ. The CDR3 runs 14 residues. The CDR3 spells CASSFMSGLNGYTF. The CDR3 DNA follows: TGCGCCAGCAGCTTCATGTCGGGGTTGAATGGCTACACCTTC.

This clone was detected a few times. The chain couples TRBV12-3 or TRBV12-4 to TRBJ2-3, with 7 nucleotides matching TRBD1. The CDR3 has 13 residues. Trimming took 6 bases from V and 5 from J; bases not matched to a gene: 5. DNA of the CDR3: TGTGCCAGCAGACTCGACAGGGTAGATACGCAGTATTTT. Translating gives CASRLDRVDTQYF.

The CDR3 region has the DNA TGTGCCAGCTCACCCCGGGAATCTTCTGGAAACACCATATATTTT. This translates into CASSPRESSGNTIYF. This rearrangement joins TRBV18 to TRBJ1-3, with D uncertain. The CDR3 consists of 15 residues. CDR1 and CDR2 from the germline V gene are KGHSH and LQKENI. V was cut by 3 bases and J by 1 base, with 10 bases left in between.

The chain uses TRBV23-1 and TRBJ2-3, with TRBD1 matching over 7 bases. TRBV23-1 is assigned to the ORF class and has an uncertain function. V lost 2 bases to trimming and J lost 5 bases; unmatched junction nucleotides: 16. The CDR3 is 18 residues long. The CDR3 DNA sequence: TGCGCCAGCAGTCAAGACGACAGGGTGCCCTTGGGCAGAGATACGCAGTATTTT. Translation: CASSQDDRVPLGRDTQYF.

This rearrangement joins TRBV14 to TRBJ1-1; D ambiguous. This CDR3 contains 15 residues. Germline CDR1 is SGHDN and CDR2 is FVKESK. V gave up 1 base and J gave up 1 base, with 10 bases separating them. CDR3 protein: CASSQGQRTNTEAFF. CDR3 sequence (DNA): TGTGCCAGCAGCCAAGGCCAGCGTACGAACACTGAAGCTTTCTTT.

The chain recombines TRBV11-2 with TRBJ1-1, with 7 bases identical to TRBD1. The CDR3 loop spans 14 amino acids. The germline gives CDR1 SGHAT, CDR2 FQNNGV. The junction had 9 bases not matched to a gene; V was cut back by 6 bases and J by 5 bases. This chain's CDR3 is CASRNRGGWTEAFF. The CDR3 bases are TGTGCCAGCAGAAACAGGGGAGGTTGGACTGAAGCTTTCTTT. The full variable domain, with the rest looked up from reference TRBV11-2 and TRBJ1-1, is EAGVAQSPRYKIIEKRQSVAFWCNPISGHATLYWYQQILGQGPKLLIQFQNNGVVDDSQLPKDRFSAERLKGVDSTLKIQPAKLEDSAVYLCASRNRGGWTEAFFGQGTRLTVV.